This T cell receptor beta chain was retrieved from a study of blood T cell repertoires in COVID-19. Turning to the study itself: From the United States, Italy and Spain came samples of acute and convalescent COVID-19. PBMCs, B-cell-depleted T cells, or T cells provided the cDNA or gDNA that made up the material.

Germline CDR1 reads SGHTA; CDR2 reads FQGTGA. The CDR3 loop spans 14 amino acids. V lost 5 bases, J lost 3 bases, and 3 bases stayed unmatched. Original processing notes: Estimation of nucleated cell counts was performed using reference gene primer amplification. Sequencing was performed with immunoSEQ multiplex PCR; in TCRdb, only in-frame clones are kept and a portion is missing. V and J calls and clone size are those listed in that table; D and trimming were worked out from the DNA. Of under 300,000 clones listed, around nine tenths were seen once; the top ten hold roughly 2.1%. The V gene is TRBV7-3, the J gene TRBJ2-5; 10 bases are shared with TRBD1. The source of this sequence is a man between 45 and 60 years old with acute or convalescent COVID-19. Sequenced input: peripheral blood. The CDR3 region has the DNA TGTGCCAGCAGCCGGGGGACAGGGGAAGAGACCCAGTACTTC. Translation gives CASSRGTGEETQYF.